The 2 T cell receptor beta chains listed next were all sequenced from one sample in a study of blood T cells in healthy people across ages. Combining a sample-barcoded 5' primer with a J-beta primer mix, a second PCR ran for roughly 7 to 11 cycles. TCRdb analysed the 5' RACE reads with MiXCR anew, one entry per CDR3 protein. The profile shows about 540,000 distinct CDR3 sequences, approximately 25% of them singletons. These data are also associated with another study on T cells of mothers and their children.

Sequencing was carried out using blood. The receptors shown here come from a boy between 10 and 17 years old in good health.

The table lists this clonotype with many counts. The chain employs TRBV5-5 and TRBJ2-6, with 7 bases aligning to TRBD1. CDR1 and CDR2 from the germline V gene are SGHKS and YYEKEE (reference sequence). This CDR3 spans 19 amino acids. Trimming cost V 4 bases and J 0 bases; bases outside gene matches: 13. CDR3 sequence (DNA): TGTGCCAGCAGCCTCTGGGACAGCGCAATTTACTCTGGGGCCAACGTCCTGACTTTC. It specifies CASSLWDSAIYSGANVLTF.

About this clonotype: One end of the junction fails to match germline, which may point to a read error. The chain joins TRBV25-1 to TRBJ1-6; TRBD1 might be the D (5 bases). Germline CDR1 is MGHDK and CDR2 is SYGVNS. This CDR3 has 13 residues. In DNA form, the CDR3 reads TGTGCCAGCAGTCGCCAGGGAGGTTCACCCCTCCGCTTT. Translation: CASSRQGGSPLRF.